The entry below gives a single T cell receptor (beta chain) sequence along with its context. The data were obtained in a study of blood T cell repertoires in COVID-19. Turning to the study itself: PBMCs, B-cell-depleted T cells, or T cells were the source of the cDNA or gDNA that made up the material.

In the source study's methods: The authors estimated nucleated cell counts from reference gene primer amplification. Clones were read by immunoSEQ multiplex PCR, and TCRdb kept only the in-frame ones, dropping some. The V and J calls and clone size come from that table; D and trimming were worked out from the DNA. The profile shows about 200,000 clones, just under 90% of them singletons. The CDR3 extends over 15 amino acids. V trimming: 4 bases; J trimming: 1 base; junction bases outside the gene matches: 5. Per germline, CDR1 LGHDT and CDR2 YNNKEL (reference sequence). The chain employs TRBV3-1 (or the pseudogene TRBV3-2) and TRBJ2-7; TRBD1 agrees at 9 bases. The sequenced material came from PBMCs or T cells enriched from blood (not recorded which). The source is a woman aged 25 to 45 with acute COVID-19. CDR3: CASSPRTGASYEQYF. The CDR3 DNA follows: TGTGCCAGCAGCCCCCGGACAGGGGCTTCCTACGAGCAGTACTTC.